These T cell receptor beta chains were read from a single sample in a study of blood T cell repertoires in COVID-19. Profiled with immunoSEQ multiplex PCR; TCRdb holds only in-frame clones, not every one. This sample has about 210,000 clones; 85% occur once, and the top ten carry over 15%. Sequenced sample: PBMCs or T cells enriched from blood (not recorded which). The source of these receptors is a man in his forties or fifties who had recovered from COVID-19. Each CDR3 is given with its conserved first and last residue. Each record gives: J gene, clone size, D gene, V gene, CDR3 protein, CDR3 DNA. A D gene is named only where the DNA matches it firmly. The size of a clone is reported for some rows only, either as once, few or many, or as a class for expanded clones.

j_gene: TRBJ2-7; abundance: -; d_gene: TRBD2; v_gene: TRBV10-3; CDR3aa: CAISELAVQYEQYF; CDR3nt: TGTGCCATCAGTGAACTAGCGGTTCAGTACGAGCAGTACTTC
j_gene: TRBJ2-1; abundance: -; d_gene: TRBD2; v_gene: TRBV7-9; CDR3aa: CASSRAGGTYNEQFF; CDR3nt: TGTGCCAGCAGCCGAGCGGGAGGGACCTACAATGAGCAGTTCTTC
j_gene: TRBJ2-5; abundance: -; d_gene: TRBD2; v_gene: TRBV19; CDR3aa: CASSRTSGGETQYF; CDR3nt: TGTGCCAGTAGCCGGACTAGCGGTGGAGAGACCCAGTACTTC
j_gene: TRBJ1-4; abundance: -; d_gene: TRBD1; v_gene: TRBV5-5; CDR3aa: CASSLTGDGYEKLFF; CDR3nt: TGTGCCAGCAGCTTAACAGGGGATGGGTATGAAAAACTGTTTTTT
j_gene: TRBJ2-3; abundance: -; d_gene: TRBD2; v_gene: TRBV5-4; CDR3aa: CASNNLAGGTDTQYF; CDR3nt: TGTGCCAGCAACAACCTAGCGGGAGGCACAGATACGCAGTATTTT
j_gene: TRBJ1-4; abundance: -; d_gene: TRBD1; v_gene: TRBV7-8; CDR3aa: CASSLSDRGTEKLFF; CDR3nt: TGTGCCAGCAGCTTATCGGACAGGGGAACAGAAAAACTGTTTTTT
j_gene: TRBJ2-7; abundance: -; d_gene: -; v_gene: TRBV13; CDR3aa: CASTLQASLQLEQYF; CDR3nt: TGTGCCAGCACCCTGCAGGCTAGCCTTCAGCTCGAGCAGTACTTC
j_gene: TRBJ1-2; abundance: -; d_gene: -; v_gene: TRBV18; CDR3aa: CASSPGGNYGYTF; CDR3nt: TGTGCCAGCTCACCGGGGGGGAACTATGGCTACACCTTC
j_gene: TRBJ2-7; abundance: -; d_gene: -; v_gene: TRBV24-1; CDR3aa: CATSEGAEKSYEQYF; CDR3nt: TGTGCCACCAGTGAAGGGGCAGAAAAGAGCTACGAGCAGTACTTC
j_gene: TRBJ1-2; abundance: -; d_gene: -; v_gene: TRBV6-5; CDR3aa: CASSYNRGGYTF; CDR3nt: TGTGCCAGCAGTTATAATCGGGGGGGCTACACCTTC
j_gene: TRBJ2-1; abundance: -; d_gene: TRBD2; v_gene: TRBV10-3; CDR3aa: CAISPGLAGAEQFF; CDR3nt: TGTGCCATCAGTCCGGGACTAGCGGGGGCTGAGCAGTTCTTC
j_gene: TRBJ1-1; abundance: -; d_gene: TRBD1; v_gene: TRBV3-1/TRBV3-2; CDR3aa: CASSPQGGYTEAFF; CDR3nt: TGTGCCAGCAGCCCCCAGGGGGGTTACACTGAAGCTTTCTTT
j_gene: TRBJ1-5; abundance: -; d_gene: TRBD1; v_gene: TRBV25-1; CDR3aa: CASRRTGPNQPQHF; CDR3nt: TGTGCCAGCAGGAGGACAGGGCCAAATCAGCCCCAGCATTTT
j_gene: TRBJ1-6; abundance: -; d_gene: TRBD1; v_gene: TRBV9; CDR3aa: CASSAPGQNSPLHF; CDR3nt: TGTGCCAGCAGCGCACCGGGACAGAATTCACCCCTCCACTTT
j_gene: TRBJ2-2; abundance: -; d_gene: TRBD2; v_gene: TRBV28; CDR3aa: CASRPSGLNTGELFF; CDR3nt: TGTGCCAGCAGACCTAGCGGATTGAACACCGGGGAGCTGTTTTTT
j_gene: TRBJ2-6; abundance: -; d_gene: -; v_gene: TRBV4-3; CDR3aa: CASSQGSTSSGANVLTF; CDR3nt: TGCGCCAGCAGCCAAGGGTCCACGAGCTCTGGGGCCAACGTCCTGACTTTC
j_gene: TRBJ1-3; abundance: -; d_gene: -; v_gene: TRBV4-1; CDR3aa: CASSQDSLGNTIYF; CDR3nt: TGCGCCAGCAGCCAAGACAGTTTAGGAAACACCATATATTTT
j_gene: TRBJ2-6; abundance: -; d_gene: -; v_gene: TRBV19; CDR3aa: CASSIDYSGANVLTF; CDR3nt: TGTGCCAGTAGTATCGACTACTCTGGGGCCAACGTCCTGACTTTC
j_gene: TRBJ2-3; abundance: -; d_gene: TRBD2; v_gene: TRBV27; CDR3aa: CASRTSGTDTQYF; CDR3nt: TGTGCCAGCCGGACTAGCGGTACAGATACGCAGTATTTT
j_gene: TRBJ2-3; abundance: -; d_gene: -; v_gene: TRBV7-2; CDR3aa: CASSLSRYSRTDTQYF; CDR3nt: TGTGCCAGCAGCTTATCCCGTTATAGCCGCACAGATACGCAGTATTTT
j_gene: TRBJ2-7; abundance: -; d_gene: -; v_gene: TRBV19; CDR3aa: CASSIIFGRTTHEDSYEQYF; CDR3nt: TGTGCCAGTAGTATAATTTTCGGGAGAACCACACATGAAGACTCCTACGAGCAGTACTTC
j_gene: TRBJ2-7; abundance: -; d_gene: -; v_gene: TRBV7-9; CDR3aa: CASSLAGAYEQYF; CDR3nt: TGTGCCAGCAGCTTAGCAGGGGCCTACGAGCAGTACTTC
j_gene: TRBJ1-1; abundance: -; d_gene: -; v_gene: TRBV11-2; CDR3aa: CASSLLGDAFF; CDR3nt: TGTGCCAGCAGCTTACTAGGGGATGCTTTCTTT
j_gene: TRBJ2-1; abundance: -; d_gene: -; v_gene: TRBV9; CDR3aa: CASSLDSNSYNEQFF; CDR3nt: TGTGCCAGCAGCTTGGACTCTAACTCCTACAATGAGCAGTTCTTC
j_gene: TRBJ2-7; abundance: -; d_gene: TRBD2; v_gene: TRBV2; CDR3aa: CASSAGLAETYEQYF; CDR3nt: TGTGCCAGCAGCGCGGGACTAGCGGAAACCTACGAGCAGTACTTC
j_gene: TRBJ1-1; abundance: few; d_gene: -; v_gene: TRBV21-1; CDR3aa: CASSEALQGGLLGFNTEAFF; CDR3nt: TGTGCCAGCAGCGAAGCGTTACAGGGGGGGCTCTTGGGGTTTAACACTGAAGCTTTCTTT
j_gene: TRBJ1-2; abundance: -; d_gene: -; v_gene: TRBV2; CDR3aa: CASSRGSDYGYTF; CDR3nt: TGTGCCAGCAGTCGGGGATCGGACTATGGCTACACCTTC
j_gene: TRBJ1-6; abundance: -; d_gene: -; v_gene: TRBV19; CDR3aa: CASSPRTDSSYNSPLHF; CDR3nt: TGTGCCAGTAGTCCACGGACAGATAGCTCCTATAATTCACCCCTCCACTTT
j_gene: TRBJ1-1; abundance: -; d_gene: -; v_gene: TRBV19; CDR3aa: CATMEQGFHTEAFF; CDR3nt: TGTGCCACCATGGAGCAGGGATTTCACACTGAAGCTTTCTTT
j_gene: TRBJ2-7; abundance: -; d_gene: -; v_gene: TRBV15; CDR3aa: CATSRTVSTYEQYF; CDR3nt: TGTGCCACCAGCAGGACAGTTTCAACCTACGAGCAGTACTTC
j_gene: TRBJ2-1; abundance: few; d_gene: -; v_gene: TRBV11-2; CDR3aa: CASSLFADYFFF; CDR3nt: TGTGCCAGCAGCTTATTTGCGGACTACTTCTTCTTC
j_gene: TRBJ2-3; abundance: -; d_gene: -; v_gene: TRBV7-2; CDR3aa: CASSLVRSDTQYF; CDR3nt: TGTGCCAGCAGCTTAGTCCGGTCCGATACGCAGTATTTT
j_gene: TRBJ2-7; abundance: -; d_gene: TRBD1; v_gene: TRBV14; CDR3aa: CASSQPGQGIYEQYF; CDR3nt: TGTGCCAGCAGCCAACCGGGACAGGGAATCTACGAGCAGTACTTC
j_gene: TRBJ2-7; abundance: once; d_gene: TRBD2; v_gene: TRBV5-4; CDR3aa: CASSSATSGSSRYEQYF; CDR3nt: TGTGCCAGCAGCTCGGCGACTAGCGGGAGTTCCCGCTACGAGCAGTACTTC
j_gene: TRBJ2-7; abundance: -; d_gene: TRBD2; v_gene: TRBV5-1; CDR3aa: CASSLRTSGYEQYF; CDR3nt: TGCGCCAGCAGCTTGCGGACTAGCGGTTACGAGCAGTACTTC
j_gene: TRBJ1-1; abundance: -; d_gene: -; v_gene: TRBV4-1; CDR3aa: CASSQTWSRGPMNTEAFF; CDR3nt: TGCGCCAGCAGCCAGACTTGGAGTAGGGGTCCCATGAACACTGAAGCTTTCTTT
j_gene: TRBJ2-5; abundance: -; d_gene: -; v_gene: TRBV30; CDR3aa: CAWSGLPLAEEPQRPQETQYF; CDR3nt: TGTGCCTGGAGTGGACTTCCTCTTGCGGAGGAACCCCAAAGACCCCAAGAGACCCAGTACTTC
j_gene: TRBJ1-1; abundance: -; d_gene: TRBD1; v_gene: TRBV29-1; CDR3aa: CSVDKGQAYNTEAFF; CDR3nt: TGCAGCGTTGATAAAGGACAGGCCTATAACACTGAAGCTTTCTTT
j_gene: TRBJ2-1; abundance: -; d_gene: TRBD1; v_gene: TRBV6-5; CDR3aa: CASSYTRGPDNEQFF; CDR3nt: TGTGCCAGCAGTTATACGAGGGGGCCGGACAATGAGCAGTTCTTC
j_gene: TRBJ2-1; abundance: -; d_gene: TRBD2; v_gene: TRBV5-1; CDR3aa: CASNKAGGNEQFF; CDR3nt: TGCGCCAGCAATAAGGCGGGAGGCAATGAGCAGTTCTTC
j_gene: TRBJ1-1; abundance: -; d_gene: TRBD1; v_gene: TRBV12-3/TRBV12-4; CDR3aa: CASSSTGGTEAFF; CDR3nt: TGTGCCAGCAGTTCGACAGGGGGGACTGAAGCTTTCTTT
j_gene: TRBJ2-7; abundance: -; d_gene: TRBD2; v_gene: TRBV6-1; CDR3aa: CASSEEPAGVAGIYEQYF; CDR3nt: TGTGCCAGCAGTGAAGAACCTGCGGGGGTAGCGGGGATCTACGAGCAGTACTTC
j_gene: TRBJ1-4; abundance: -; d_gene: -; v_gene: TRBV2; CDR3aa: CASSDIVREKLFF; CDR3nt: TGTGCCAGCAGTGACATAGTAAGAGAAAAACTGTTTTTT
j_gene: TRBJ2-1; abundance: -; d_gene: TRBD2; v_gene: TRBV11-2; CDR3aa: CASSLGTSRGNEQFF; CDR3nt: TGTGCCAGCAGCTTAGGGACTAGTAGGGGCAATGAGCAGTTCTTC